The 29 T cell receptor beta chains below come from one sample, sequenced in a study of cytomegalovirus exposure and HLA in healthy donors. Researchers ran the PCR with 60 Vbeta and 13 Jbeta primers. Using immunoSEQ multiplex PCR, the repertoire was profiled, and TCRdb retains in-frame clones only, with some absent. The table records more than 100,000 clones, 60% to 80% of them present only once. The sequenced sample consisted of PBMCs. These receptors all come from a male donor in good health and CMV-seronegative.

The rearrangement uses TRBV7-8 and TRBJ2-3; TRBD1 matches 7 bases. The ends lost 7 bases at V and 4 bases at J; junction bases unmatched: 5. Germline assignment: CDR1 SGHVS and CDR2 FQNEAQ. This CDR3 is 13 amino acids long. Here the CDR3 reads CASKVTGADTQYF. As DNA, the CDR3 is TGTGCCAGCAAGGTAACAGGGGCAGATACGCAGTATTTT.

The chain links TRBV7-2 to TRBJ2-3; D gene unclear. There are 15 residues in the CDR3. In germline, CDR1 is SGHTA, CDR2 FQGNSA. The V end was cut by 2 bases, the J end by 2 bases, with 11 bases between. CDR3 DNA sequence: TGTGCCAGCAGCTTAATTGGCCTGGCCACAGATACGCAGTATTTT. The encoded protein is CASSLIGLATDTQYF. Full variable domain (remainder filled in from reference TRBV7-2 and TRBJ2-3): GAGVSQSPSNKVTEKGKDVELRCDPISGHTALYWYRQSLGQGLEFLIYFQGNSAPDKSGLPSDRFSAERTGGSVSTLTIQRTQQEDSAVYLCASSLIGLATDTQYFGPGTRLTVL.

This sequence joins TRBV6-6 and TRBJ1-6; D is ambiguous. V lost 8 bases, J lost 10 bases, and 12 bases lay in between. The CDR3 has 12 residues. The germline V gene encodes CDR1 MNHNY and CDR2 SVGAGI (reference sequence). Here the CDR3 reads CASRLSESPLHF. DNA of the CDR3: TGTGCCAGCCGACTCTCGGAATCACCCCTCCACTTT.

The V and J genes are TRBV9 and TRBJ2-7; 8 nucleotides line up with TRBD2. J was trimmed by 4 bases and V by 3 bases; bases with no gene match: 9. The CDR3 totals 15 residues. Germline V gene sequence: CDR1 SGDLS, CDR2 YYNGEE. The CDR3, as DNA: TGTGCCAGCAGCGAGGGTAGCGGGGATCCTTACGAGCAGTACTTC. It encodes CASSEGSGDPYEQYF.

The rearrangement joins TRBV7-8 to TRBJ2-5; 11 nucleotides line up with TRBD2. The junction had 6 bases not matched to a gene; V was cut back by 4 bases and J by 5 bases. Per the germline V gene, CDR1 is SGHVS and CDR2 is FQNEAQ. CDR3 size: 15 residues. The CDR3 here is CASSSTSGEGETQYF. For the CDR3, the DNA is TGTGCCAGCAGCTCGACTAGCGGGGAAGGGGAGACCCAGTACTTC. The variable domain in full, with the rest retrieved from reference TRBV7-8 and TRBJ2-5, is GAGVSQSPRYKVAKRGQDVALRCDPISGHVSLFWYQQALGQGPEFLTYFQNEAQLDKSGLPSDRFFAERPEGSVSTLKIQRTQQEDSAVYLCASSSTSGEGETQYFGPGTRLLVL.

V and J are TRBV2 and TRBJ1-5; D is unclear. The germline CDR1 and CDR2 sequences are SNHLY and FYNNEI. This CDR3 has 13 residues. V lost 4 bases, J lost 4 bases, and 8 bases lay in between. The CDR3 coding sequence is TGTGCCAGCAGTGCGGAGGAGAATCAGCCCCAGCATTTT. Translation: CASSAEENQPQHF. The whole variable domain, filled in from reference TRBV2 and TRBJ1-5, reads EPEVTQTPSHQVTQMGQEVILRCVPISNHLYFYWYRQILGQKVEFLVSFYNNEISEKSEIFDDQFSVERPDGSNFTLKIRSTKLEDSAMYFCASSAEENQPQHFGDGTRLSIL.

This clone was seen a handful of times. The chain links TRBV4-2 to TRBJ2-2; tentatively, D is TRBD2 (6 bases). Germline CDR1 LGHNA, CDR2 YNFKEQ. The CDR3 spans 15 residues. V was shortened by 1 base and J by 4 bases, with 10 bases between the two germline ends. The CDR3 coding sequence is TGTGCCAGCAGCCAAGGGGAGGCGTTCACCGGGGAGCTGTTTTTT. Protein product: CASSQGEAFTGELFF.

This chain links TRBV7-2 with TRBJ1-2; tentatively, D is TRBD1 (6 bases). Germline V lookup: CDR1 SGHTA, CDR2 FQGNSA. This CDR3 has 17 amino acids. V was trimmed by 0 bases and J by 8 bases, leaving 22 bases between them. CDR3 loop: CASSLAITREGGGGYTF. CDR3 coding DNA: TGTGCCAGCAGCTTAGCCATAACGCGGGAAGGGGGGGGAGGCTACACCTTC.

In nucleotides, the CDR3 is TGTGCCAGCAGTGAAGCGTTGGACAGGGTCTACGAGCAGTACTTC. This encodes CASSEALDRVYEQYF. The chain recombines TRBV6-1 with TRBJ2-7; TRBD1 agrees at 8 bases. Germline V CDR1 and CDR2: MNHNS, SASEGT. This CDR3 has 15 amino acids. The V segment lost 0 bases and the J segment 3 bases; nucleotides outside the gene matches: 4.

The chain employs TRBV5-1 and TRBJ1-1; D is possibly TRBD1 (5 bases). The CDR3 is 14 amino acids. Germline V gene sequence: CDR1 SGHRS, CDR2 YFSETQ. Trimming pared 0 bases from V and 2 bases from J, leaving 8 bases between. In DNA, the CDR3 is TGCGCCAGCAGCTTGGGACAGACCAACACTGAAGCTTTCTTT. Protein sequence: CASSLGQTNTEAFF.

This chain links TRBV2 with TRBJ2-7, with TRBD1 matching 7 bases. After removal of 8 bases from V and 3 bases from J, the junction contained 7 bases not matched to a gene. In germline, CDR1 is SNHLY, CDR2 FYNNEI. The CDR3 runs 13 residues. In DNA form, the CDR3 reads TGTGCCAGCGGACAGGTCTGGGACTACGAGCAGTACTTC. Its protein product is CASGQVWDYEQYF. The full variable domain, with the rest looked up from reference TRBV2 and TRBJ2-7, is EPEVTQTPSHQVTQMGQEVILRCVPISNHLYFYWYRQILGQKVEFLVSFYNNEISEKSEIFDDQFSVERPDGSNFTLKIRSTKLEDSAMYFCASGQVWDYEQYFGPGTRLTVT.

The gene calls are TRBV5-6 and TRBJ2-2, with D perhaps TRBD2 (5 bases). The CDR3 runs to 12 residues. V was shortened by 4 bases and J by 8 bases, with 9 bases between the two germline ends. The germline V gene has CDR1 SGHDT and CDR2 YYEEEE. The CDR3 reads CASSLSGGELFF. The CDR3 DNA sequence: TGTGCCAGCAGCCTCTCGGGGGGGGAGCTGTTTTTT.

The chain couples TRBV19 to TRBJ2-2; a possible D gene is TRBD1 (5 bases). The ends were cut back, 3 bases at V and 4 bases at J, with 12 bases in the middle. The CDR3 is made up of 15 amino acids. The germline V gene has CDR1 LNHDA and CDR2 SQIVND (reference sequence). CDR3 sequence (DNA): TGTGCCAGTAGTATGGAGACAGTACTCACCGGGGAGCTGTTTTTT. Translated: CASSMETVLTGELFF.

V is TRBV6-1 and J is TRBJ2-2; no definite D call. The CDR3 is 14 residues long. CDR1 MNHNS and CDR2 SASEGT come from the germline V gene. V was pared by 5 bases and J by 1 base, with 8 bases between. The CDR3 is CASSYGLNTGELFF. Written as DNA, the CDR3 is TGTGCCAGCAGTTATGGCCTGAACACCGGGGAGCTGTTTTTT.

This clone appeared a single time. This chain joins TRBV4-1 and TRBJ1-2; D call uncertain. CDR3 size: 13 residues. Germline values: CDR1 MGHRA, CDR2 YSYEKL. Trimming took 4 bases from V and 2 from J, leaving 8 bases between them. DNA for the CDR3: TGCGCCAGCAGCCCAGGCCTGAACTATGGCTACACCTTC. This sequence encodes CASSPGLNYGYTF.

Turning to this clone: The junction and the germline gene differ at one end; a read error may be behind it. The chain combines TRBV7-7 with TRBJ2-5, with 10 bases identical to TRBD1. TRBJ2-7 explains the end of the DNA better; the J call may be wrong. The CDR3 has 13 residues. CDR1 is SSHAT, CDR2 FNYEAQ, per germline (reference sequence). CDR3 loop: CASSRDRGGEQYF. The CDR3 DNA follows: TGTGCTAGCAGCCGGGACAGGGGAGGCGAGCAGTACTTC.

The J gene is TRBJ1-2, the V gene TRBV2; 8 nucleotides align to TRBD1. The V gene's germline CDR1 is SNHLY and CDR2 FYNNEI. There are 15 residues in the CDR3. V lost 4 bases and J lost 2; bases outside the gene matches: 6. CDR3 residues: CASSGSGQENYGYTF. The CDR3 coding sequence is TGTGCCAGCAGTGGGTCGGGACAGGAGAACTATGGCTACACCTTC.

V gene TRBV29-1 combines with J gene TRBJ1-1; 7 bases are a match to TRBD1. V was pared by 4 bases and J by 5 bases, with 4 bases of the junction left unmatched. The CDR3 runs to 12 residues. Per the germline V gene, CDR1 is SQVTM and CDR2 is ANQGSEA. Written as DNA, the CDR3 is TGCAGCGTTGCCACAGGGGCAACTGAAGCTTTCTTT. It encodes CSVATGATEAFF.

This clone was counted a single time. This chain joins TRBV19 and TRBJ1-1, with D uncertain. This CDR3 is built from 13 residues. The germline CDR1 and CDR2 sequences are LNHDA and SQIVND (reference sequence). Trimming removed 3 bases at V and 1 base at J, with 6 bases between. CDR3 DNA sequence: TGTGCCAGTAGTATCTCTAAGAACACTGAAGCTTTCTTT. This sequence encodes CASSISKNTEAFF.

The rearrangement uses TRBV7-2 and TRBJ1-4; the D gene is possibly TRBD1 (5 bases). Germline V gene sequence: CDR1 SGHTA, CDR2 FQGNSA. Between the trimmed V and J ends, which lost 2 bases and 7 bases, there was a span of 17 bases. The CDR3 extends over 16 amino acids. The CDR3 protein is CASSLSWGRDGEKLFF. In DNA, the CDR3 is TGTGCCAGCAGCTTAAGCTGGGGCAGGGATGGTGAAAAACTGTTTTTT. Filled out from reference TRBV7-2 and TRBJ1-4, the complete variable domain reads GAGVSQSPSNKVTEKGKDVELRCDPISGHTALYWYRQSLGQGLEFLIYFQGNSAPDKSGLPSDRFSAERTGGSVSTLTIQRTQQEDSAVYLCASSLSWGRDGEKLFFGSGTQLSVL.

The V gene is TRBV29-1, the J gene TRBJ2-3; 8 bases fit TRBD2. In germline, CDR1 is SQVTM, CDR2 ANQGSEA. The CDR3 sequence is 16 residues long. Trimming took 3 bases from V and 0 from J; bases not matched to a gene: 8. This chain's CDR3 is CSVDRVERGSTDTQYF. Here the CDR3 DNA reads TGCAGCGTTGATCGGGTTGAGCGGGGGAGCACAGATACGCAGTATTTT.

The chain combines TRBV11-2 with TRBJ2-7; D is perhaps TRBD1 (5 bases). CDR1 is SGHAT and CDR2 is FQNNGV in the germline V gene. CDR3 size: 15 residues. The V and J ends lost 2 bases and 1 base respectively, with 12 bases between them. The CDR3 DNA reads TGTGCCAGCAGCTTAAATTTACAGGTGTCCTACGAGCAGTACTTC. This codes for CASSLNLQVSYEQYF.

The chain is built from TRBV6-5 and TRBJ1-4; TRBD1 matches 11 bases. Unmatched junction bases numbered 8, after V lost 6 bases and J lost 8 bases. The CDR3 length is 15 residues. The germline V gene encodes CDR1 MNHEY and CDR2 SVGAGI. CDR3 sequence reads: CASSLGTGGWEKLFF. As DNA, the CDR3 is TGTGCCAGCAGCCTCGGGACAGGGGGTTGGGAAAAACTGTTTTTT.

The chain uses TRBV10-3 and TRBJ2-5, with 10 bases fitting TRBD2. Near its end, the DNA agrees better with TRBJ2-7, so the J call may be wrong. Germline CDR1 and CDR2: ENHRY and SYGVKD. This CDR3 is built from 15 residues. The CDR3 nucleotides read TGTGCCATCAGGGACCCGGGACTAGCGACCGACGAGCAGTACTTC. This codes for CAIRDPGLATDEQYF.

The chain combines TRBV6-5 with TRBJ2-3; TRBD2 might be the D (6 bases). The CDR3 is made up of 15 amino acids. V lost 4 bases and J 1 base, leaving 12 bases between the germline ends. CDR1 is MNHEY, CDR2 SVGAGI, per germline. CDR3 sequence reads: CASSLTSVRTDTQYF. The CDR3 DNA sequence: TGTGCCAGCAGTTTGACTAGTGTTCGCACAGATACGCAGTATTTT.

In this sample, this clone turned up a few times. V usage is TRBV5-4 and J usage is TRBJ2-7; TRBD2 might be the D (5 bases). V was clipped by 4 bases and J by 2 bases, with 13 bases between them. CDR1 SGHNT and CDR2 YYREEE come from the germline V gene (reference sequence). The CDR3 has 14 residues. In DNA form, the CDR3 reads TGTGCCAGCAGCACTCGGACGGGGACCTACGAGCAGTACTTC. This codes for CASSTRTGTYEQYF.

This sequence joins TRBV5-4 and TRBJ2-5, with TRBD2 matching over 11 bases. The germline CDR1 and CDR2 sequences are SGHNT and YYREEE (reference sequence). Germline trimming cut 2 bases from V and 6 bases from J; bases unmatched to any gene: 9. The CDR3 is 16 amino acids. In DNA form, the CDR3 reads TGTGCCAGCAGCTTTCGGGCTAGCGGGGGGACCCAGACCCAGTACTTC. Its translation is CASSFRASGGTQTQYF.

The J gene is TRBJ1-5, the V gene TRBV5-5; D remains unclear. V was trimmed by 0 bases and J by 7 bases, leaving 11 bases between them. The CDR3 length is 14 residues. CDR1 SGHKS and CDR2 YYEKEE come from the germline V gene (reference sequence). The DNA of the CDR3 is TGTGCCAGCAGCTTGGTTGCCGGGGAACAGCCCCAGCATTTT. This sequence encodes CASSLVAGEQPQHF.

The chain links TRBV5-4 to TRBJ2-5; D is perhaps TRBD2 (6 bases). CDR3 length equals 15 residues. Germline loops: CDR1 SGHNT, CDR2 YYREEE (reference sequence). Trimming shortened V by 4 bases and J by 1 base, and 14 bases separated the two germline ends. The CDR3 nucleotides read TGTGCCAGCAGCCTCCTGACTAGGGGCCAAGAGACCCAGTACTTC. This gives the protein CASSLLTRGQETQYF.